The entry that follows covers one T cell receptor beta chain sequence. Its matching antigen is unknown. The junction departs from the called germline gene at one end, perhaps through a read error. This sample is part of a study of Graves' ophthalmopathy and Graves' hyperthyroidism. Lactation, pregnancy, uncontrolled infections and other autoimmune diseases were all grounds for excluding patients. Each diagnosis was determined on the basis of clinical symptoms, serum thyroxine, TRAb, thyroid ultrasound and orbital computed tomography. Germline CDR1 reads SEHNR; CDR2 reads FQNEAQ (reference sequence). This CDR3 is 17 amino acids long. Broader study findings: Most expanded clonotypes in thyroid above 0.001 frequency also showed up in blood.

RNA transcripts yielded amplified TCR beta CDR3 regions. RT-PCR with HTBI primers came first, then second-round multiplex PCR. MiXCR was run by TCRdb on the multiplex PCR reads, yielding one entry per CDR3 protein. The sample holds about 48,000 distinct CDR3 sequences; around 45% are singletons and the top ten take 20% to 25%. This rearrangement joins TRBV7-9 to TRBJ2-5; 10 nucleotides align to TRBD1. Sequencing was carried out using peripheral blood. This TCR came from an adult man with Graves' ophthalmopathy. This chain's CDR3 is CASSLSGTGDLQETQYF. The CDR3, as DNA: TGTGCCAGCAGCTTAAGCGGGACAGGGGACCTCCAAGAGACCCAGTACTTT. The whole variable domain, remainder taken from reference TRBV7-9 and TRBJ2-5, is DTGVSQNPRHKITKRGQNVTFRCDPISEHNRLYWYRQTLGQGPEFLTYFQNEAQLEKSRLLSDRFSAERPKGSFSTLEIQRTEQGDSAMYLCASSLSGTGDLQETQYFGPGTRLLVL.